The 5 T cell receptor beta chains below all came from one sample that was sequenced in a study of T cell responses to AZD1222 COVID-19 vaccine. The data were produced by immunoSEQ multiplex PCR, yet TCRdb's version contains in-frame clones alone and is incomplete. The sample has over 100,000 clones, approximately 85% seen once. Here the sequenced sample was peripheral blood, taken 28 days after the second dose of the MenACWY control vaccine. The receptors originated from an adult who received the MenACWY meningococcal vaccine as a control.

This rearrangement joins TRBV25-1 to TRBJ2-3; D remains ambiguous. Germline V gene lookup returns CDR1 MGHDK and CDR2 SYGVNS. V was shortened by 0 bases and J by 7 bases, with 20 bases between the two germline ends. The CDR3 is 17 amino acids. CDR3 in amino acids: CASSEYGPGSNSNTQYF. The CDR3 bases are TGTGCCAGCAGTGAATATGGTCCCGGGTCCAACTCCAATACGCAGTATTTT.

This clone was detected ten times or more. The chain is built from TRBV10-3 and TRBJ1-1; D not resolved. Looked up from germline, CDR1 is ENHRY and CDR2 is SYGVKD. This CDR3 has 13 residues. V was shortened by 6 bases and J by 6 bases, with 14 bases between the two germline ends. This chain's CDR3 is CAISDGGIAEAFF. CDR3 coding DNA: TGTGCCATCAGCGATGGAGGGATTGCTGAAGCTTTCTTT.

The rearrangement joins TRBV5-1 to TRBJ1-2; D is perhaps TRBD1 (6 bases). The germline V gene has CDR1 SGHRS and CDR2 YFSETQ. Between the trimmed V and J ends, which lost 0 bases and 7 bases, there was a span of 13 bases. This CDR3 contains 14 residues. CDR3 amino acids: CASSLAGRGSGYTF. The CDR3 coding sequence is TGCGCCAGCAGCTTGGCCGGTAGGGGGTCTGGCTACACCTTC.

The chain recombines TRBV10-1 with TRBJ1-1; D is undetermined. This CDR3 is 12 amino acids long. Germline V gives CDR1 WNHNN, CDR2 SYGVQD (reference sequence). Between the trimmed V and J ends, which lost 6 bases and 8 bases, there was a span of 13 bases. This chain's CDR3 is CASSPSLLEAFF. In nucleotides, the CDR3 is TGCGCCAGCAGCCCTTCACTCTTAGAAGCTTTCTTT.

CDR3 in DNA: TGTGCCTGGAGTGTAAACGGCCGATGGGGCTACACCTTC. Translated: CAWSVNGRWGYTF. This sequence joins TRBV30 and TRBJ1-2, with D unresolved. Germline V gene data show CDR1 as GTSNPN and CDR2 as SVGIG (reference sequence). The CDR3 runs 13 residues. The V end lost 0 bases, the J end lost 8 bases, and 13 bases lay between the germline ends.